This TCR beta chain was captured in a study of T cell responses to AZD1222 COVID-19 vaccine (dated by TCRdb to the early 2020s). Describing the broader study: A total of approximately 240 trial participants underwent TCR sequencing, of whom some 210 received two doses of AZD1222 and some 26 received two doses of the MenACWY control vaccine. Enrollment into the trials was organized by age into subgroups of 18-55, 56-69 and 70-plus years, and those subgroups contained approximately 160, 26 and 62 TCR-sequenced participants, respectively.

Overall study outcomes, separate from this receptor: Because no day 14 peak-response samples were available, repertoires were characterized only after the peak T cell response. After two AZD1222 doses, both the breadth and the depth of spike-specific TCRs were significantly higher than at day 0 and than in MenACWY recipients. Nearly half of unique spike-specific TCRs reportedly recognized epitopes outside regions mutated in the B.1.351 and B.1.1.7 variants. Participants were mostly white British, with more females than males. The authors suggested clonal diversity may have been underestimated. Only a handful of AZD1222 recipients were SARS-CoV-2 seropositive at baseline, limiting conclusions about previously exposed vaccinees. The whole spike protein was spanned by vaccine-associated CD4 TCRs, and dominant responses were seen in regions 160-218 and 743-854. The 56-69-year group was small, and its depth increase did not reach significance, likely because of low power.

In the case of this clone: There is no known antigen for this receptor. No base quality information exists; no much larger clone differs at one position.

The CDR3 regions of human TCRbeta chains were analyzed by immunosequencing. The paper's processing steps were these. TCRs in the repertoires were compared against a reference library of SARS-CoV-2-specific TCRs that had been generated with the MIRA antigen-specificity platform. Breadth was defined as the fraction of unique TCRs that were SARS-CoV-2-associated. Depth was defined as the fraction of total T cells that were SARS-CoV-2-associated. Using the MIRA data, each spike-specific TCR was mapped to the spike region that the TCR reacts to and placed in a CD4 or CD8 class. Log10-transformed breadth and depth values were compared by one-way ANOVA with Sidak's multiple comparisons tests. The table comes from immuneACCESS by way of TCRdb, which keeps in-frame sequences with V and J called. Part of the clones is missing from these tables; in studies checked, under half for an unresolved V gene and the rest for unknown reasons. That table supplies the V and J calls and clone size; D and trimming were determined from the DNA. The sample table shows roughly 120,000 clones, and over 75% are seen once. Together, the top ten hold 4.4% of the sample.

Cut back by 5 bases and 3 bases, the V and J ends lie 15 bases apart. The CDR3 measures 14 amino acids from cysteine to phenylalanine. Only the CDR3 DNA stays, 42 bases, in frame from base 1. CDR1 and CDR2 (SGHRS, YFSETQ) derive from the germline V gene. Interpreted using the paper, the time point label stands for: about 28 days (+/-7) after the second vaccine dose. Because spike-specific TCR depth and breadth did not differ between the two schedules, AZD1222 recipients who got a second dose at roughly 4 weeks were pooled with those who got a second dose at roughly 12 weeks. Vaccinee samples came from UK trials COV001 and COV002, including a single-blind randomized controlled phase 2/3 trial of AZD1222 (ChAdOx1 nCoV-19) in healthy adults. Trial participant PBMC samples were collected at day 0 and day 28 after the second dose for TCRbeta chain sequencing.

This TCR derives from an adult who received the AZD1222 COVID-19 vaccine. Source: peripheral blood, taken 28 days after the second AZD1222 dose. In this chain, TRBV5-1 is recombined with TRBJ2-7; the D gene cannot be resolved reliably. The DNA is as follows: TGCGCCAGCAGTAAGATTGAATTGAGCTACGAGCAGTACTTC. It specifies CASSKIELSYEQYF.